Below are 26 T cell receptor beta chains sequenced from a single sample in a study of T cells in Graves' hyperthyroidism and ophthalmopathy. RNA transcripts were the template for amplifying TCR beta CDR3 regions. HTBI primers drove first-round RT-PCR of the TCR CDR3. TCRdb used MiXCR to reprocess the multiplex PCR reads, holding one entry per CDR3 protein. The sample shows more than 350,000 distinct CDR3 sequences, roughly 15% of them seen only once. The sample consisted of blood. The receptors here all came from a woman between 55 and 75 years old with Graves' ophthalmopathy.

The table lists this clonotype with many counts. The chain couples TRBV7-9 to TRBJ2-7, with D perhaps TRBD2 (6 bases). The germline V and J ends were trimmed by 5 bases and 3 bases, with 17 bases remaining between them. This CDR3 has 15 residues. Germline CDR1 reads SEHNR; CDR2 reads FQNEAQ (reference sequence). CDR3 in amino acids: CASSPVGGTDYEQYF. The CDR3 DNA follows: TGTGCCAGCAGCCCGGTGGGCGGGACCGACTACGAGCAGTACTTC.

The chain recombines TRBV5-6 with TRBJ2-3; 13 positions agree with TRBD2. Germline CDR1 SGHDT, CDR2 YYEEEE. V shed 4 bases and J 6 bases; nucleotides not matched to a gene: 8. CDR3 length equals 16 residues. In nucleotides, the CDR3 is TGTGCCAGCAGCCCCCGACTAGCGGGAGGTAGGGATACGCAGTATTTT. As protein: CASSPRLAGGRDTQYF.

This clonotype was recorded at least ten times. The chain employs TRBV19 and TRBJ2-1, with TRBD1 identical over 9 bases. The CDR3 covers 16 residues. The ends lost 6 bases at V and 1 base at J; junction bases unmatched: 7. The germline gives CDR1 LNHDA, CDR2 SQIVND (reference sequence). CDR3 in amino acids: CASSRTGGSSYNEQFF. CDR3 DNA: TGTGCCAGTAGCAGAACAGGGGGCAGTTCCTACAATGAGCAGTTCTTC.

This clonotype showed up many times. The V and J genes are TRBV2 and TRBJ2-2; D remains unclear. The germline CDR1 and CDR2 sequences are SNHLY and FYNNEI. This CDR3 region has 16 residues. Trimming removed 2 bases at V and 7 bases at J, with 17 bases between. As DNA, the CDR3 is TGTGCCAGCAGTGAACGCGGCTTTTTGGGCGGCGGGGAGCTGTTTTTT. Protein sequence: CASSERGFLGGGELFF.

This clonotype appeared a few times. This chain uses TRBV5-1 with TRBJ2-7; possible D gene TRBD2, 7 bases. Germline loops: CDR1 SGHRS, CDR2 YFSETQ. The CDR3 contains 15 residues. The V gene lost 7 bases and the J gene lost 2 bases, with 19 bases spanning the gap. In DNA, the CDR3 is TGCGCCAGCGGCTGGGGGGGCAGTAACCCCTACGAGCAGTACTTC. Translating gives CASGWGGSNPYEQYF. Full variable domain (rest looked up from reference TRBV5-1 and TRBJ2-7): KAGVTQTPRYLIKTRGQQVTLSCSPISGHRSVSWYQQTPGQGLQFLFEYFSETQRNKGNFPGRFSGRQFSNSRSEMNVSTLELGDSALYLCASGWGGSNPYEQYFGPGTRLTVT.

This clonotype has a count of ten or more. The chain couples TRBV5-1 to TRBJ2-7; D is tentatively TRBD1 or TRBD2 (5 bases each). This CDR3 is built from 14 residues. Looked up from germline, CDR1 is SGHRS and CDR2 is YFSETQ. The ends were cut back, 7 bases at V and 2 bases at J, with 16 bases in the middle. CDR3 in DNA: TGCGCCAGCTCGAGGGGAGATTCTACCTACGAGCAGTACTTC. Encoded protein: CASSRGDSTYEQYF. Variable domain in full (rest from reference TRBV5-1 and TRBJ2-7): KAGVTQTPRYLIKTRGQQVTLSCSPISGHRSVSWYQQTPGQGLQFLFEYFSETQRNKGNFPGRFSGRQFSNSRSEMNVSTLELGDSALYLCASSRGDSTYEQYFGPGTRLTVT.

This chain joins TRBV6-1 and TRBJ2-2; a weak D match, TRBD2 (7 bases). V was shortened by 5 bases and J by 6 bases, with 22 bases between the two germline ends. Per the germline V gene, CDR1 is MNHNS and CDR2 is SASEGT. The CDR3 extends over 17 amino acids. The CDR3 sequence: CASSNGGPIRIAGELFF. The CDR3 DNA sequence: TGTGCCAGCAGTAACGGGGGGCCAATTCGGATCGCCGGGGAGCTGTTTTTT.

This clonotype was counted only a few times. CDR3 in DNA: TGTGCCAGCAGCGTAGAGGTTCAGGGATGGAATGAGCAGTTCTTC. It translates to CASSVEVQGWNEQFF. The chain has TRBV9 and TRBJ2-1; perhaps TRBD1 as D (5 bases). Trimming took 0 bases from V and 7 from J, leaving 14 bases between them. CDR3 size: 15 residues. Germline V gene lookup returns CDR1 SGDLS and CDR2 YYNGEE.

This clonotype was seen only once. The chain combines TRBV2 with TRBJ2-7, with 12 nucleotides matching TRBD2. The CDR3 consists of 13 residues. Germline lookup yields CDR1 SNHLY and CDR2 FYNNEI. The junction had 3 bases not matched to a gene; V was cut back by 8 bases and J by 4 bases. The CDR3 spells CASWGLAGYEQYF. The CDR3 nucleotides read TGTGCCAGCTGGGGACTAGCGGGTTACGAGCAGTACTTC.

This clonotype was seen repeatedly, ten times or more. This chain links TRBV7-3 with TRBJ2-3; TRBD2 is a possible D gene (6 bases). The germline V and J ends were trimmed by 6 bases and 3 bases, with 10 bases remaining between them. The CDR3 runs 13 residues. Germline lookup yields CDR1 SGHTA and CDR2 FQGTGA. The CDR3 DNA is TGTGCCAGCAGAATTAGCGGTACAGATACGCAGTATTTT. Its translation is CASRISGTDTQYF.

In this sample, this clonotype turned up many times. This CDR3 is CASSSHKAGGETQYF. The CDR3 DNA reads as TGTGCCAGCAGTTCGCACAAAGCGGGAGGAGAGACCCAGTACTTC. The chain joins TRBV12-3 or TRBV12-4 to TRBJ2-5, with 9 positions matching TRBD2. V was pared by 4 bases and J by 4 bases, with 7 bases of the junction left unmatched. The CDR3 length is 15 residues.

In regard to this clonotype: A read error may produce the germline difference seen at one junction end. This chain joins TRBV14 and TRBJ2-5; D is unresolved. This CDR3 contains 14 residues. The V gene's germline CDR1 is SGHDN and CDR2 FVKESK. CDR3 bases: TGTGCCTGCAGCCGGATTGGGCTCCAAGAGACCCAGTACTTC. This codes for CACSRIGLQETQYF.

This clonotype was seen a few times. The J gene is TRBJ2-5, the V gene TRBV5-6; D tentatively reads TRBD1 or TRBD2 (5 bases each). CDR3 length: 17 residues. V was clipped by 0 bases and J by 0 bases, with 15 bases between them. Germline V CDR1 and CDR2: SGHDT, YYEEEE. The CDR3 DNA follows: TGTGCCAGCAGCTTGGGGGACCCACCCGGGTACCAAGAGACCCAGTACTTC. It translates to CASSLGDPPGYQETQYF.

This clonotype was detected many times. J is TRBJ2-7 and V is TRBV11-2; maybe TRBD2 (7 bases). The CDR3 is 16 residues long. The germline V and J ends were trimmed by 7 bases and 0 bases, with 19 bases remaining between them. Germline V gene lookup returns CDR1 SGHAT and CDR2 FQNNGV. The CDR3 sequence is CASIRGAAGTSYEQYF. CDR3 DNA: TGTGCCAGCATCCGGGGGGCGGCGGGCACCTCCTACGAGCAGTACTTC.

V and J are TRBV5-6 and TRBJ2-3; D remains unclear. Germline V CDR1 and CDR2: SGHDT, YYEEEE. The CDR3 consists of 16 residues. V lost 0 bases and J 0 bases, leaving 11 bases between the germline ends. Written as DNA, the CDR3 is TGTGCCAGCAGCTTGGGTATAGGAACTAGCACAGATACGCAGTATTTT. This translates into CASSLGIGTSTDTQYF.

This clonotype was seen many times. The gene calls are TRBV6-1 and TRBJ2-2; TRBD2 aligns across 12 bases. The germline V gene has CDR1 MNHNS and CDR2 SASEGT. The CDR3 extends over 16 amino acids. Germline trimming cut 5 bases from V and 4 bases from J; bases unmatched to any gene: 5. The CDR3 DNA reads as TGTGCCAGCAGTACCGGACTAGCGGGAAGCACCGGGGAGCTGTTTTTT. Translation gives CASSTGLAGSTGELFF.

This clonotype came up many times. The V gene is TRBV30, the J gene TRBJ1-1, with no clear D. CDR3 length: 14 amino acids. Germline lookup yields CDR1 GTSNPN and CDR2 SVGIG (reference sequence). The V gene lost 5 bases and the J gene lost 1 base, with 14 bases spanning the gap. DNA of the CDR3: TGTGCCTGGTGCCGACCGGAGACGAACACTGAAGCTTTCTTT. Translating gives CAWCRPETNTEAFF.

This clonotype appeared many times. This chain joins TRBV12-3 or TRBV12-4 and TRBJ2-5; 7 nucleotides align to TRBD2. The CDR3 length is 12 residues. Trimming removed 11 bases from V and 5 bases from J; junction bases left unmatched: 8. CDR3 sequence (DNA): TGTGCCTCCAGGGAGGGGAGGGAGACCCAGTACTTC. Translation: CASREGRETQYF.

This clonotype was detected ten times or more. V gene TRBV18 combines with J gene TRBJ2-5, with D hard to call. The CDR3 consists of 13 residues. Trimming cost V 0 bases and J 5 bases, with 7 bases left between them. Germline values: CDR1 KGHSH, CDR2 LQKENI. CDR3 in DNA: TGTGCCAGCTCACCACCAGCGCGGGAGACCCAGTACTTC. This codes for CASSPPARETQYF.

This sequence joins TRBV19 and TRBJ1-1, with D tentatively TRBD1 (5 bases). The germline gives CDR1 LNHDA, CDR2 SQIVND (reference sequence). Trimming stripped 3 bases from V and 7 bases from J, with 18 bases between. This CDR3 is 15 amino acids long. As DNA, the CDR3 is TGTGCCAGTAGTATCGGCACGGCAGGGAGGAATGAAGCTTTCTTT. This sequence encodes CASSIGTAGRNEAFF.

This clonotype showed up many times. V is TRBV7-8 and J is TRBJ2-1, with 9 bases lining up with TRBD2. The CDR3 covers 16 residues. The germline gives CDR1 SGHVS, CDR2 FQNEAQ. J gave up 4 bases and V 2 bases, and 6 bases lay outside the gene matches. The CDR3 DNA sequence: TGTGCCAGCAGCTTATTAGCGGGAGTCGGATACAATGAGCAGTTCTTC. It yields the protein CASSLLAGVGYNEQFF.

This clonotype appeared many times. The V and J genes are TRBV7-2 and TRBJ2-3; 8 bases align to TRBD2. The CDR3 has 15 amino acids. CDR1 SGHTA and CDR2 FQGNSA come from the germline V gene. The J segment lost 6 bases and the V segment lost 2 bases, leaving 7 bases of the junction unmatched. The CDR3: CASSLTSGTKDTQYF. The DNA of the CDR3 is TGTGCCAGCAGCTTAACTAGCGGTACCAAGGATACGCAGTATTTT.

This clonotype was observed many times. The V call is TRBV2, the J call TRBJ1-5, with TRBD1 matching 8 bases. V lost 6 bases to trimming and J lost 3 bases; unmatched junction nucleotides: 7. This CDR3 has 15 residues. Germline-derived CDR1 and CDR2 are SNHLY and FYNNEI. The CDR3 DNA sequence: TGTGCCAGCAGAAAAATGACAGGGGTCAATCAGCCCCAGCATTTT. It yields the protein CASRKMTGVNQPQHF.

This clonotype has ten or more counts. J is TRBJ2-5 and V is TRBV7-9; weak D call: TRBD1 (5 bases). Germline loops: CDR1 SEHNR, CDR2 FQNEAQ (reference sequence). This CDR3 has 14 amino acids. V lost 3 bases and J lost 3, with 11 bases in between. The CDR3 coding sequence is TGTGCCAGCAGCTTCGAGACAGCCAAAGAGACCCAGTACTTC. Its protein is CASSFETAKETQYF.

This clonotype has a handful of counts. The chain's CDR3 is CASSFWSGGPGELFF. For the CDR3, the DNA is TGTGCCAGCAGTTTCTGGTCGGGAGGGCCCGGGGAGCTGTTTTTT. V gene TRBV12-3 or TRBV12-4 combines with J gene TRBJ2-2; 8 nucleotides align to TRBD2. The CDR3 has 15 residues. Trimming cost V 3 bases and J 6 bases; bases outside gene matches: 6.

V is TRBV29-1 and J is TRBJ1-1; possible D gene TRBD1, 5 bases. Germline V gene sequence: CDR1 SQVTM, CDR2 ANQGSEA. The ends were cut back, 4 bases at V and 5 bases at J, with 14 bases in the middle. This CDR3 comprises 13 residues. The CDR3 loop is CSVVGRGRTEAFF. The DNA for the CDR3 is TGCAGCGTTGTAGGTAGGGGCCGGACTGAAGCTTTCTTT.